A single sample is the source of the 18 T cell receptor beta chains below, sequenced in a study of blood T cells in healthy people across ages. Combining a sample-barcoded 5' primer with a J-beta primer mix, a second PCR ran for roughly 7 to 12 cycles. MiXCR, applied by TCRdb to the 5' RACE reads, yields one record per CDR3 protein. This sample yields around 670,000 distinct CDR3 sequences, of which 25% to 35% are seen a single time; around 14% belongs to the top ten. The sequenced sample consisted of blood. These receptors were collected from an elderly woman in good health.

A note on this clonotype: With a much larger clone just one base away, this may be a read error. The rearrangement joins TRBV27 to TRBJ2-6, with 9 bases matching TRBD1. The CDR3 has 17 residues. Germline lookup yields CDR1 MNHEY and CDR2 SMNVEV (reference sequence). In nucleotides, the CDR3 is TGTGCCAGCAGCCAGGACAGGGGCCGGGGAGGGGCCAACGCCCTGACTTTC. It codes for CASSQDRGRGGANALTF. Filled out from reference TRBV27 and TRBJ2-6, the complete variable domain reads EAQVTQNPRYLITVTGKKLTVTCSQNMNHEYMSWYRQDPGLGLRQIYYSMNVEVTDKGDVPEGYKVSRKEKRNFPLILESPSPNQTSLYFCASSQDRGRGGANALTFGAGSRLTVL.

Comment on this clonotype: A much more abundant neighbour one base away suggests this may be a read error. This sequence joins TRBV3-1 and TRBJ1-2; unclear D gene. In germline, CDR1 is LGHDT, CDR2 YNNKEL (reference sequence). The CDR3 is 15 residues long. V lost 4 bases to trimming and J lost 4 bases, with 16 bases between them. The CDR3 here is CASSLSDGGGYGYTF. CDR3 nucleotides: TGTGCCAGCAGCCTGTCCGACGGCGGCGGCTATGGCTACACCTTC.

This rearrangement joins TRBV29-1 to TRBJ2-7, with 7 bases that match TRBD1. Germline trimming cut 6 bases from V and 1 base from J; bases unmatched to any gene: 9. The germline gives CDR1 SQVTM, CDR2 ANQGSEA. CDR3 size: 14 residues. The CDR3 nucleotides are TGCAGCGTGGCGGACAGGACCAGATCCTACGAGCAGTACTTC. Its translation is CSVADRTRSYEQYF.

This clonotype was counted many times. CDR3: CASSQLVSFGYTF. The CDR3 DNA reads as TGCGCCAGCAGCCAATTAGTGTCCTTTGGCTACACCTTC. The rearrangement uses TRBV4-3 and TRBJ1-2; D uncertain. In germline, CDR1 is LGHNA, CDR2 YSLEER. V was trimmed by 2 bases and J by 7 bases, leaving 11 bases between them. The CDR3 is 13 residues long.

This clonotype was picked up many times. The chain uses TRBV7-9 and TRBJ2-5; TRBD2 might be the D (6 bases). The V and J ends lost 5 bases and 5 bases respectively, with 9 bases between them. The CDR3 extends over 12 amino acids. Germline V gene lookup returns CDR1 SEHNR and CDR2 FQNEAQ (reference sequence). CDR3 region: CASSPAGETQYF. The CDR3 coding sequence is TGTGCCAGCAGCCCAGCGGGCGAGACCCAGTACTTC.

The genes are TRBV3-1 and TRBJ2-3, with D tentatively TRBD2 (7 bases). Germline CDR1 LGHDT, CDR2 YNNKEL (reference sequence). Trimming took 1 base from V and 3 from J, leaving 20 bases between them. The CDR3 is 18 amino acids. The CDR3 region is CASSQVRLGGPLTDTQYF. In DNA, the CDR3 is TGTGCCAGCAGCCAAGTGAGGTTGGGGGGGCCTCTAACAGATACGCAGTATTTT.

This CDR3 reads CSAYDRTVKNTEAFF. CDR3 DNA sequence: TGCAGTGCTTACGATAGGACAGTTAAGAACACTGAAGCTTTCTTT. This chain uses TRBV20-1 with TRBJ1-1, with D tentatively TRBD1 (6 bases). This CDR3 is built from 15 residues. Germline V gene data show CDR1 as DFQATT and CDR2 as SNEGSKA (reference sequence). V was shortened by 5 bases and J by 1 base, with 17 bases between the two germline ends.

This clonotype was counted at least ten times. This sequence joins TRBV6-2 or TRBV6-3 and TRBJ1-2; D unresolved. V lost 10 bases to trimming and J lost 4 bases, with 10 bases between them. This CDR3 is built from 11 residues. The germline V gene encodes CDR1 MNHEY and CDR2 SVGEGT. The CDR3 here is CATTTRYGYTF. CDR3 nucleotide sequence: TGTGCCACCACGACCCGCTATGGCTACACCTTC.

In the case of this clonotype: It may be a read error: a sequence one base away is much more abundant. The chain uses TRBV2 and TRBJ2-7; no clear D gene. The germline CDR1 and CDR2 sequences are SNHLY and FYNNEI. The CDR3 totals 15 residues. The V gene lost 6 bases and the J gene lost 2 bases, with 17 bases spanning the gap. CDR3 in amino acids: CASRIRRQNPYEQYF. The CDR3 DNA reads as TGTGCCAGCAGGATAAGACGGCAAAACCCCTACGAGCAGTACTTC. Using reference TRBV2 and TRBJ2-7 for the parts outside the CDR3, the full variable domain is EPEVTQTPSHQVTQMGQEVILRCVPISNHLYFYWYRQILGQKVEFLVSFYNNEISEKSEIFDDQFSVERPDGSNFTLKIRSTKLEDSAMYFCASRIRRQNPYEQYFGPGTRLTVT.

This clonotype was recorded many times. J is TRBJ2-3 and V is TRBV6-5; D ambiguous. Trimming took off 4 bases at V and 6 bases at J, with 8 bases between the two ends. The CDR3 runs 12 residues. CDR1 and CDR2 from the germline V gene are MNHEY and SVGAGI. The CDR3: CASSSPADTQYF. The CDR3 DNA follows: TGTGCCAGCAGTTCCCCCGCTGATACGCAGTATTTT.

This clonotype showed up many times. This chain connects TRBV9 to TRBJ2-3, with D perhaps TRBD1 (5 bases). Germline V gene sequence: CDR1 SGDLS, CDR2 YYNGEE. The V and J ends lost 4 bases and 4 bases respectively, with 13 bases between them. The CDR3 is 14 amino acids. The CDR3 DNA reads TGTGCCAGCAGCTTAAGGGGATCACCAGATACGCAGTATTTT. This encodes CASSLRGSPDTQYF. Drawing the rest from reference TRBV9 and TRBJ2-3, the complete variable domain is DSGVTQTPKHLITATGQRVTLRCSPRSGDLSVYWYQQSLDQGLQFLIQYYNGEERAKGNILERFSAQQFPDLHSELNLSSLELGDSALYFCASSLRGSPDTQYFGPGTRLTVL.

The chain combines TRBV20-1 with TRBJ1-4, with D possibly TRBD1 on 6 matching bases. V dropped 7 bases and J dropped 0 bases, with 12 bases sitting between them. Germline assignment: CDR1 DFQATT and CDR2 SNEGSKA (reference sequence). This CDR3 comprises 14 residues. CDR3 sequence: CSVAQGATNEKLFF. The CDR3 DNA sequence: TGCAGTGTAGCACAGGGAGCAACTAATGAAAAACTGTTTTTT.

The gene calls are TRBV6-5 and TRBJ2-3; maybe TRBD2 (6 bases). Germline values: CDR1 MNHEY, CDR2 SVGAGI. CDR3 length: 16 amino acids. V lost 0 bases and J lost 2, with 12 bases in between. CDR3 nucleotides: TGTGCCAGCAGTTACTCCCGGGACTTATACACAGATACGCAGTATTTT. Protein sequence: CASSYSRDLYTDTQYF.

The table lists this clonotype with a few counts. The chain's CDR3 is CASSQAGTGNGYTF. The CDR3 bases are TGCGCCAGCAGCCAGGCAGGAACAGGGAATGGCTACACCTTC. The V call is TRBV5-1, the J call TRBJ1-2, with D tentatively TRBD1 (6 bases). V gave up 4 bases and J gave up 6 bases, with 16 bases separating them. The CDR3 consists of 14 residues. Germline assignment: CDR1 SGHRS and CDR2 YFSETQ.

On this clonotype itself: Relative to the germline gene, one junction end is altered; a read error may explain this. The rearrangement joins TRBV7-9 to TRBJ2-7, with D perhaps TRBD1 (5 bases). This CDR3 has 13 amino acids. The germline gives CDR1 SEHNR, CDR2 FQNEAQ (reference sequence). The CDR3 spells CASSVAQGAEQYF. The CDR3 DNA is TGTGCCAGCAGCGTAGCTCAAGGGGCCGAGCAGTACTTC. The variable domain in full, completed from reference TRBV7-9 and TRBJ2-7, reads DTGVSQNPRHKITKRGQNVTFRCDPISEHNRLYWYRQTLGQGPEFLTYFQNEAQLEKSRLLSDRFSAERPKGSFSTLEIQRTEQGDSAMYLCASSVAQGAEQYFGPGTRLTVT.

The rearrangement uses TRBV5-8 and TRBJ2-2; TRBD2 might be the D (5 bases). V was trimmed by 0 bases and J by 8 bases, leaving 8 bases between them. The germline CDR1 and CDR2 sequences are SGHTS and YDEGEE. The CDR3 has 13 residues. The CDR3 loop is CASSLVAGGELFF. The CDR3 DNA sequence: TGTGCCAGCAGCTTGGTTGCGGGTGGGGAGCTGTTTTTT. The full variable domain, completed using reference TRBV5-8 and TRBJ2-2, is EAGVTQSPTHLIKTRGQQATLRCSPISGHTSVYWYQQALGLGLQFLLWYDEGEERNRGNFPPRFSGRQFPNYSSELNVNALELEDSALYLCASSLVAGGELFFGEGSRLTVL.

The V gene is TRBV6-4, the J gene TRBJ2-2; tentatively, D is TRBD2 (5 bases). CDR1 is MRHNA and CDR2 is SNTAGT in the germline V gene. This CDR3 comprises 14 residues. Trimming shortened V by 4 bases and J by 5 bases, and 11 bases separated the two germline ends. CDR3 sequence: CASSALGGTGELFF. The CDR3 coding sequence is TGTGCCAGCAGTGCCCTCGGCGGGACCGGGGAGCTGTTTTTT.

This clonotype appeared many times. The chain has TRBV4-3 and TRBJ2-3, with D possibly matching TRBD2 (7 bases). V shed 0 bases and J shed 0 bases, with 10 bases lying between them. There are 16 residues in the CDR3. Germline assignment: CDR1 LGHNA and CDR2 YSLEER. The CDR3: CASSQERGGSTDTQYF. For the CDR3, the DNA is TGCGCCAGCAGCCAAGAAAGGGGGGGAAGCACAGATACGCAGTATTTT.